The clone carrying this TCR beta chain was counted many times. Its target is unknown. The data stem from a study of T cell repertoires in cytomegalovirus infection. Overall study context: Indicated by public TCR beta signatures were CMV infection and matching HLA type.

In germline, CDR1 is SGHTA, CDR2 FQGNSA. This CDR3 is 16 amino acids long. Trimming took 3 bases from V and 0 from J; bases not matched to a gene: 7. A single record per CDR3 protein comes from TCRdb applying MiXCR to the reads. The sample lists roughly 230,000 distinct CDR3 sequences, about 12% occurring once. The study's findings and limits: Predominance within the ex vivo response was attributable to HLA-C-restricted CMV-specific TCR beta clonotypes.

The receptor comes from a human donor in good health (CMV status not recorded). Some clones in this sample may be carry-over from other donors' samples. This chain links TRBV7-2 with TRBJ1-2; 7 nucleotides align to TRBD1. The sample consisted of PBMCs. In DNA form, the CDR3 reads TGTGCCAGCAGCTTCAGGGGGACAGATACTAACTATGGCTACACCTTC. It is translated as CASSFRGTDTNYGYTF.